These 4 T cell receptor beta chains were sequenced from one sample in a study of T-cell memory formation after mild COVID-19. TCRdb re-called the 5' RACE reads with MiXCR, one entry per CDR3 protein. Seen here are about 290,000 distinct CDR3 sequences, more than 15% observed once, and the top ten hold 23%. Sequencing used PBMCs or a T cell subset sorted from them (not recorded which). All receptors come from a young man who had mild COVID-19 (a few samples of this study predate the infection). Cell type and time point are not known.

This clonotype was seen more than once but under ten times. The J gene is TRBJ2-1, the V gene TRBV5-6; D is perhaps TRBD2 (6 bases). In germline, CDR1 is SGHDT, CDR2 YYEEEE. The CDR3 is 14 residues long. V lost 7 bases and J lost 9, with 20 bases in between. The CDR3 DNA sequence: TGTGCCAGCGGAACTAGCCTCAGCAGAGTTGAGCAGTTCTTC. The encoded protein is CASGTSLSRVEQFF.

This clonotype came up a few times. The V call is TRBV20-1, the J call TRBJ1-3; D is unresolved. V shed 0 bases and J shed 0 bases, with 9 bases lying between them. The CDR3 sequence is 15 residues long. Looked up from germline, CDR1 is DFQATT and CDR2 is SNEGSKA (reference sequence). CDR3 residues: CSARDMDPSGNTIYF. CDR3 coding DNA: TGCAGTGCTAGAGATATGGACCCCTCTGGAAACACCATATATTTT.

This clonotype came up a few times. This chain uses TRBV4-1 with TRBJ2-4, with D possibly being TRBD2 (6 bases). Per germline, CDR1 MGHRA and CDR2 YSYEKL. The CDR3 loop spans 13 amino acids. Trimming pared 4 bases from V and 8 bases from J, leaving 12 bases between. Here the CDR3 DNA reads TGCGCCAGCAGCCCCCGGACTAAGGACATTCAGTACTTC. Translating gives CASSPRTKDIQYF.

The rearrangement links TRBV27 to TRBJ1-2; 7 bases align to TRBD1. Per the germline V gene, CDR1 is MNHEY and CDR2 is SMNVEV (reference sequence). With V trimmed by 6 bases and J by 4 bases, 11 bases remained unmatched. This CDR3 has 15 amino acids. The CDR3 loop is CASSPRGQALYGYTF. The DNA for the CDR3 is TGTGCCAGCAGCCCGAGAGGACAGGCCCTCTATGGCTACACCTTC.